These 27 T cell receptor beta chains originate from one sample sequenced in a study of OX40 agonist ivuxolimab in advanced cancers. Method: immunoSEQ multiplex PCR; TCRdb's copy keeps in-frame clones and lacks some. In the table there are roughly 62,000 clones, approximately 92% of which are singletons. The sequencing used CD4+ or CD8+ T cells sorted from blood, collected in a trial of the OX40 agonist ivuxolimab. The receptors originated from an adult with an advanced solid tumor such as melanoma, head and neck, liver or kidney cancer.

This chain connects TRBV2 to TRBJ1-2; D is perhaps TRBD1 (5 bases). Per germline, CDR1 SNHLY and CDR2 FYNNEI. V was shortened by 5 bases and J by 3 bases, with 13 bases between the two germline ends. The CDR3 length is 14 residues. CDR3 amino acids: CASSHRSRDYGYTF. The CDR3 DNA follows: TGTGCCAGCAGTCACAGGTCGAGGGACTATGGCTACACCTTC.

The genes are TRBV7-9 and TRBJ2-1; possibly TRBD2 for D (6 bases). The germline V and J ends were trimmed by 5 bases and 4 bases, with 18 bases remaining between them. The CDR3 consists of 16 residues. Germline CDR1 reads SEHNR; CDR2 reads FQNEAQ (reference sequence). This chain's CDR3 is CASSLSGTSEYNEQFF. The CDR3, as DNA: TGTGCCAGCAGCCTGTCCGGGACTTCCGAATACAATGAGCAGTTCTTC.

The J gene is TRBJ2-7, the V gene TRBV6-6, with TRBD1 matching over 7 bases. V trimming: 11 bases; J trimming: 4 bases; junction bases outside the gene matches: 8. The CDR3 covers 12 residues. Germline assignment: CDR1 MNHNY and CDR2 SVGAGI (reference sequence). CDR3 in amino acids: CASEGAQYEQYF. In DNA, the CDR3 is TGTGCCTCCGAGGGGGCGCAGTACGAGCAGTACTTC.

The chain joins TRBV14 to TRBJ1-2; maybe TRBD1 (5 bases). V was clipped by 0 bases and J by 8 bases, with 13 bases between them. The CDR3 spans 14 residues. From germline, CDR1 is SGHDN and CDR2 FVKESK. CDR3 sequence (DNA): TGTGCCAGCAGCCAAGAATTTCAGGGAAGCGGCTACACCTTC. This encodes CASSQEFQGSGYTF.

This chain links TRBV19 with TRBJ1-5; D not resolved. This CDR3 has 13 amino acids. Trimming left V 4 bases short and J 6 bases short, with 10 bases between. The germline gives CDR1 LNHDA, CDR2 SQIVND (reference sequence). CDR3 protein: CASSSRSVQPQHF. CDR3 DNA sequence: TGTGCCAGTAGTAGCAGGTCCGTTCAGCCCCAGCATTTT. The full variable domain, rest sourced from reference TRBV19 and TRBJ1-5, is DGGITQSPKYLFRKEGQNVTLSCEQNLNHDAMYWYRQDPGQGLRLIYYSQIVNDFQKGDIAEGYSVSREKKESFPLTVTSAQKNPTAFYLCASSSRSVQPQHFGDGTRLSIL.

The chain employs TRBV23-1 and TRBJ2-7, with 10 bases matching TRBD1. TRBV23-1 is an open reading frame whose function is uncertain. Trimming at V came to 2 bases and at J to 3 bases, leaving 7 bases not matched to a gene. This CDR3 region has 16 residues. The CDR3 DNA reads TGCGCCAGCAGTCAACAGGGACAGGGGCGTAGCTACGAGCAGTACTTC. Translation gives CASSQQGQGRSYEQYF.

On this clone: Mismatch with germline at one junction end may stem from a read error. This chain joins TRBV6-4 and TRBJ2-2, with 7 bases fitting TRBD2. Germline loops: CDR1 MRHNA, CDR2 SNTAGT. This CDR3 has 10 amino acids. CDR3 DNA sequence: TGTGCCAGGGGGGGGTCACAGCGAGGGTTT. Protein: CARGGSQRGF.

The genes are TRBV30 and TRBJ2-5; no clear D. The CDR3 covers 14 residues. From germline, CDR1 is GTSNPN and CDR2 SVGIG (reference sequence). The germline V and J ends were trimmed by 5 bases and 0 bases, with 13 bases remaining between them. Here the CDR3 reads CAWEEGSYQETQYF. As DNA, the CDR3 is TGTGCCTGGGAGGAAGGTTCGTACCAAGAGACCCAGTACTTC. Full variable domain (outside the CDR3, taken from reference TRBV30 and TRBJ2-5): SQTIHQWPATLVQPVGSPLSLECTVEGTSNPNLYWYRQAAGRGLQLLFYSVGIGQISSEVPQNLSASRPQDRQFILSSKKLLLSDSGFYLCAWEEGSYQETQYFGPGTRLLVL.

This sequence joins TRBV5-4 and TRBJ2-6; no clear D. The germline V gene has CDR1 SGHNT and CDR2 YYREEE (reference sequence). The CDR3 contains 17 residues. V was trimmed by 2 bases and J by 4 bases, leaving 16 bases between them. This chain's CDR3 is CASSLNIGPSGANVLTF. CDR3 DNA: TGTGCCAGCAGCTTAAATATCGGACCCTCCGGGGCCAACGTCCTGACTTTC.

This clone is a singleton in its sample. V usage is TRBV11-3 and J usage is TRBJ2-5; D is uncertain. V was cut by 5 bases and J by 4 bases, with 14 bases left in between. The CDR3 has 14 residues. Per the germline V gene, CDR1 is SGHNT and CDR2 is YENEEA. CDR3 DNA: TGTGCCAGCAGCCCTCCGGGCACCGGAGAGACCCAGTACTTC. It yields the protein CASSPPGTGETQYF.

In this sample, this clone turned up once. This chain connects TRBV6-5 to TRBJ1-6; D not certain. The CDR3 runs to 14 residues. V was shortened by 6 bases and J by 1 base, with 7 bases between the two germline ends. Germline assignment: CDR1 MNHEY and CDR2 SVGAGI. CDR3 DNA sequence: TGTGCCAGCAGCTACGGATCCTATAATTCACCCCTCCACTTT. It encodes CASSYGSYNSPLHF.

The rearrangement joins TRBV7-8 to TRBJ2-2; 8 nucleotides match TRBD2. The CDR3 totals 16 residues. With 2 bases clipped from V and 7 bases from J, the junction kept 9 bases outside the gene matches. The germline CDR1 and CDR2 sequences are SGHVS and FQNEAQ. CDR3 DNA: TGTGCCAGCAGCTTATTACCGGGACTAGAGGACGGGGAGCTGTTTTTT. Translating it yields CASSLLPGLEDGELFF. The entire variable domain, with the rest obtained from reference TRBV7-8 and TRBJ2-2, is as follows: GAGVSQSPRYKVAKRGQDVALRCDPISGHVSLFWYQQALGQGPEFLTYFQNEAQLDKSGLPSDRFFAERPEGSVSTLKIQRTQQEDSAVYLCASSLLPGLEDGELFFGEGSRLTVL.

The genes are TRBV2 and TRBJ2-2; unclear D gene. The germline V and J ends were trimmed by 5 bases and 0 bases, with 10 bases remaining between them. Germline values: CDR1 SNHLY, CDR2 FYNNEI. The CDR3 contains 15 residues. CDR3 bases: TGTGCCAGCAGTTCCTACCGACCGAACACCGGGGAGCTGTTTTTT. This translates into CASSSYRPNTGELFF.

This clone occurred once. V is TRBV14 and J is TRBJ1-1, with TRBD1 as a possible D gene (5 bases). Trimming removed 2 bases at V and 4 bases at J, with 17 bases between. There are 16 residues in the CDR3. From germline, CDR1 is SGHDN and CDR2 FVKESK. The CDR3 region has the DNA TGTGCCAGCAGCCAAAACCACGGCAGGGCGGGCACTGAAGCTTTCTTT. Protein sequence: CASSQNHGRAGTEAFF.

The CDR3 is CASTPHLGYGYTF. Written as DNA, the CDR3 is TGTGCCAGTACCCCCCATCTTGGCTATGGCTACACCTTC. The V gene is TRBV19, the J gene TRBJ1-2, with D uncertain. With 7 bases removed from V and 4 bases from J, the gap between germline ends came to 13 bases. The CDR3 contains 13 residues. Germline CDR1 LNHDA, CDR2 SQIVND (reference sequence). Combining the CDR3 with reference TRBV19 and TRBJ1-2 gives the whole variable domain DGGITQSPKYLFRKEGQNVTLSCEQNLNHDAMYWYRQDPGQGLRLIYYSQIVNDFQKGDIAEGYSVSREKKESFPLTVTSAQKNPTAFYLCASTPHLGYGYTFGSGTRLTVV.

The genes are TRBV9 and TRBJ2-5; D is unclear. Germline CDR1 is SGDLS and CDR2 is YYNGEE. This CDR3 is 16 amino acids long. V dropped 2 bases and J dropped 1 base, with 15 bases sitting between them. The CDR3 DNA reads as TGTGCCAGCAGCGTTTTTGCCAGTGTGGCCCAAGAGACCCAGTACTTC. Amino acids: CASSVFASVAQETQYF.

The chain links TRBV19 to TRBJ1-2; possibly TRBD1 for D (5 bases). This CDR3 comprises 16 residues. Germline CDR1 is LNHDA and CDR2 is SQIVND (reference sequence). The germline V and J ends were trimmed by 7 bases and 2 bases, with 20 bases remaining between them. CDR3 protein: CASKTGHGWENYGYTF. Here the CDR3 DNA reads TGTGCCAGTAAAACGGGGCACGGCTGGGAGAACTATGGCTACACCTTC.

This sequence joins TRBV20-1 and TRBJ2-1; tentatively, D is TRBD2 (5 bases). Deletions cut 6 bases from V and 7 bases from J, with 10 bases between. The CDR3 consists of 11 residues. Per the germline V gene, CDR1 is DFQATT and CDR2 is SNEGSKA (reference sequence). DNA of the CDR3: TGCAGTGCGATGACGGGGAATGAGCAGTTCTTC. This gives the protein CSAMTGNEQFF.

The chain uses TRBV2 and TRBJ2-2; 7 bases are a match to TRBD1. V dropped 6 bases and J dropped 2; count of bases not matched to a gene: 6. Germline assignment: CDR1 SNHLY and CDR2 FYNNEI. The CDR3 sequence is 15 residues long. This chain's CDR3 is CASRDRTGNTGELFF. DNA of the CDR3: TGTGCCAGCAGGGACCGGACAGGAAACACCGGGGAGCTGTTTTTT.

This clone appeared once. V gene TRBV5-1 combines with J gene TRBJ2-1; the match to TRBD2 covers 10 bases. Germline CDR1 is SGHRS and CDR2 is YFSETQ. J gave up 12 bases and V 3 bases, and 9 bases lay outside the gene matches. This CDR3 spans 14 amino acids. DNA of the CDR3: TGCGCCAGCAGCTGGAGGACTAGCGGCGCGGTGCAGTTCTTC. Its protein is CASSWRTSGAVQFF.

CDR3 nucleotide sequence: TGTGCCAGCAGTTTGACAGGGGAAGAGACCCAGTACTTC. This translates into CASSLTGEETQYF. The chain joins TRBV6-6 to TRBJ2-5, with TRBD1 identical over 8 bases. Unmatched junction bases numbered 1, after V lost 4 bases and J lost 3 bases. Germline loops: CDR1 MNHNY, CDR2 SVGAGI (reference sequence). This CDR3 has 13 amino acids.

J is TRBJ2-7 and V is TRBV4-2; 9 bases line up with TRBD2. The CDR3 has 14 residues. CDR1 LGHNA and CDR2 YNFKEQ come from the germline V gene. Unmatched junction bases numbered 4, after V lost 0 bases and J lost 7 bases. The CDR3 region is CASSQDALAGEQYF. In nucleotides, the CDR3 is TGTGCCAGCAGCCAAGATGCACTAGCGGGTGAGCAGTACTTC.

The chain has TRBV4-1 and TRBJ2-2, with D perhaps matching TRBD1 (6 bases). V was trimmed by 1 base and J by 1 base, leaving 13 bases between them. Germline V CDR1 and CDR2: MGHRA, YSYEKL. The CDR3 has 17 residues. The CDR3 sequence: CASSQGPTGRNTGELFF. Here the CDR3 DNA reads TGCGCCAGCAGCCAAGGCCCTACAGGGAGGAACACCGGGGAGCTGTTTTTT.

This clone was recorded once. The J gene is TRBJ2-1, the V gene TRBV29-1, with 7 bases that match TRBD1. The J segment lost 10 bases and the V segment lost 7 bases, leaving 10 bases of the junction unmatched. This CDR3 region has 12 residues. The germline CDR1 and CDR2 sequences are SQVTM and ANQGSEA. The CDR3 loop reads CSAGTDHREQFF. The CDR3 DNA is TGCAGCGCCGGGACAGACCACCGGGAGCAGTTCTTC.

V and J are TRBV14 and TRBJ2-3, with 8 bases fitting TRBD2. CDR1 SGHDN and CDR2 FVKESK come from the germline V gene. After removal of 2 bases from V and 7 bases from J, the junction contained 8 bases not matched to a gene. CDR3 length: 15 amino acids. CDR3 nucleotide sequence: TGTGCCAGCAGCCAACAGGGACTAGAGGGGAATACGCAGTATTTT. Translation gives CASSQQGLEGNTQYF. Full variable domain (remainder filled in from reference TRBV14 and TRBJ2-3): EAGVTQFPSHSVIEKGQTVTLRCDPISGHDNLYWYRRVMGKEIKFLLHFVKESKQDESGMPNNRFLAERTGGTYSTLKVQPAELEDSGVYFCASSQQGLEGNTQYFGPGTRLTVL.

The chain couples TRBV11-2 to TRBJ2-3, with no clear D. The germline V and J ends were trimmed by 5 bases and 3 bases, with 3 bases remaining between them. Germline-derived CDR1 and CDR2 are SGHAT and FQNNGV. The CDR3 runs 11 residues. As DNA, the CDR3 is TGTGCCAGCAGCCAAACAGATACGCAGTATTTT. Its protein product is CASSQTDTQYF.

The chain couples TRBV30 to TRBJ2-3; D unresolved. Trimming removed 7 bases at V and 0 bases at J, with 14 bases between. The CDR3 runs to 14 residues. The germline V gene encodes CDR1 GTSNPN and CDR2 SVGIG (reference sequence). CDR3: CAFSAGISTDTQYF. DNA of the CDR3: TGTGCCTTCAGTGCAGGAATCAGCACAGATACGCAGTATTTT. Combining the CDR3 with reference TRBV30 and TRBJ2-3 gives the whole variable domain SQTIHQWPATLVQPVGSPLSLECTVEGTSNPNLYWYRQAAGRGLQLLFYSVGIGQISSEVPQNLSASRPQDRQFILSSKKLLLSDSGFYLCAFSAGISTDTQYFGPGTRLTVL.